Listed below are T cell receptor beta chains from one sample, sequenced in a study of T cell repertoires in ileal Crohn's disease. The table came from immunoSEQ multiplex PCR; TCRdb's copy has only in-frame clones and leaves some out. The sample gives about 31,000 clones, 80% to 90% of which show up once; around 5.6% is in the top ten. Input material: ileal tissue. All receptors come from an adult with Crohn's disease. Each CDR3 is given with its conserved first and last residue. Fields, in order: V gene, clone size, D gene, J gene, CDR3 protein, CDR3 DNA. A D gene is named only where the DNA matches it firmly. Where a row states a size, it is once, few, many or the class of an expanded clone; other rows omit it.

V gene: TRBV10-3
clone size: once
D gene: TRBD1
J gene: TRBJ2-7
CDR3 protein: CAISHPGTGGARYEQYF
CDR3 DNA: TGTGCCATCAGCCATCCCGGGACAGGGGGGGCCCGCTACGAGCAGTACTTC

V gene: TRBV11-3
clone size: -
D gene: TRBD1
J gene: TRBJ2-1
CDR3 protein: CASSRDRVNEQFF
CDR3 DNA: TGTGCCAGCAGCCGGGACAGGGTTAATGAGCAGTTCTTC

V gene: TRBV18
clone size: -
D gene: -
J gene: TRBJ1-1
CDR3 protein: CASSPARTVTEAFF
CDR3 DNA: TGTGCCAGCTCACCCGCTAGGACAGTCACTGAAGCTTTCTTT

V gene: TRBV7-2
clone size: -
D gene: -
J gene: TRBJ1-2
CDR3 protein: CASSFFREAPNGYTF
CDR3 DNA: TGTGCCAGCAGCTTTTTCAGGGAAGCCCCAAATGGCTACACCTTC

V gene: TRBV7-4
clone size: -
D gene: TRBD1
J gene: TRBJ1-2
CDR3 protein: CASSFYSTGGDYGYTF
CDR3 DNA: TGTGCCAGCAGCTTCTACTCGACAGGGGGCGACTATGGCTACACCTTC

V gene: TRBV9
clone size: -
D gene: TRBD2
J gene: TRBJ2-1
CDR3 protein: CASSVATGGEQFF
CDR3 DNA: TGTGCCAGCAGCGTAGCTACGGGGGGGGAGCAGTTCTTC

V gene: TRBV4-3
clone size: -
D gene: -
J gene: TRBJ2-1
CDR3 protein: CASSHLRIGAYNEQFF
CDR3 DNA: TGCGCCAGCAGCCACCTACGGATAGGGGCCTACAATGAGCAGTTCTTC

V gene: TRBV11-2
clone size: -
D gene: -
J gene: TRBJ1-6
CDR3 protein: CASSLGYTGRVGSPLHF
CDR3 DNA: TGTGCCAGCAGCTTAGGCTATACAGGGAGGGTAGGTTCACCCCTCCACTTT

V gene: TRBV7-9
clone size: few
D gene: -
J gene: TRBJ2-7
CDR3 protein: CASSSLSYEQYF
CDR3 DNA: TGTGCCAGCAGCTCCCTCTCCTACGAGCAGTACTTC

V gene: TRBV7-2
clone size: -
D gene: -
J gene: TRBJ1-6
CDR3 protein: CASSSGNSPLHF
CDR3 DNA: TGTGCCAGCAGCTCGGGGAATTCACCCCTCCACTTT

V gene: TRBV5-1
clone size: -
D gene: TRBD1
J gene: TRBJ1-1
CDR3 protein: CASSLRGQMNTEAFF
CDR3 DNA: TGCGCCAGCAGCTTGAGGGGACAGATGAACACTGAAGCTTTCTTT

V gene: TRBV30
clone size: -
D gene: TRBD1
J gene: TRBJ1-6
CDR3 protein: CAWRSLGTGGTYNSPLHF
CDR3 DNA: TGTGCCTGGAGAAGTCTCGGGACAGGGGGGACCTATAATTCACCCCTCCACTTT

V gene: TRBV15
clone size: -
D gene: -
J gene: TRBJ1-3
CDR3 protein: CATRAGSSGNTIYF
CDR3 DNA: TGTGCCACCCGGGCGGGGTCCTCTGGAAACACCATATATTTT

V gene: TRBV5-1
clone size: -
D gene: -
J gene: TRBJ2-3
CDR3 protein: CASSLSTADTQYF
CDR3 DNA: TGCGCCAGCAGCCTGTCGACAGCAGATACGCAGTATTTT

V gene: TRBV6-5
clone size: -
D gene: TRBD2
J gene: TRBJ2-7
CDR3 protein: CASSSGGSYEQYF
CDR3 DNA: TGTGCCAGCAGTTCGGGGGGATCCTACGAGCAGTACTTC

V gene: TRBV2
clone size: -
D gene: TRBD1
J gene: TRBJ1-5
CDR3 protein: CASRPGQGRSSNQPQHF
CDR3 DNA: TGTGCCAGCAGGCCGGGACAGGGAAGGTCGAGCAATCAGCCCCAGCATTTT

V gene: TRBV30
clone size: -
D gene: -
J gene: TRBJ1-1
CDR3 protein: CAWRESRAEAFF
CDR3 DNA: TGTGCCTGGAGAGAGAGCAGGGCTGAAGCTTTCTTT

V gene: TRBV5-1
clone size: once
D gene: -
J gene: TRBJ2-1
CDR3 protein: CASSAEAASYNEQFF
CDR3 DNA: TGCGCCAGCAGCGCAGAGGCCGCCTCCTACAATGAGCAGTTCTTC

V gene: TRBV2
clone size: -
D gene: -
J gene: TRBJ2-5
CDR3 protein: CASRDTLQETQYF
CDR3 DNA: TGTGCCAGCCGGGACACCCTCCAAGAGACCCAGTACTTC

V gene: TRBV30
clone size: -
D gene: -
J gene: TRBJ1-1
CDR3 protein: CAWGQPFGAFF
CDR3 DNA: TGTGCCTGGGGACAGCCCTTCGGGGCTTTCTTT

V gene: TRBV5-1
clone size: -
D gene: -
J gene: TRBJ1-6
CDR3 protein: CASSYGQQLPLHF
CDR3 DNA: TGCGCCAGCAGCTACGGACAGCAATTACCCCTCCACTTT

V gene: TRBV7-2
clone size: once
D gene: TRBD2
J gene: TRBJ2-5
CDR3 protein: CASSSVILAGQETQYF
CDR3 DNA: TGTGCCAGCAGCTCAGTCATCCTAGCGGGTCAGGAGACCCAGTACTTC

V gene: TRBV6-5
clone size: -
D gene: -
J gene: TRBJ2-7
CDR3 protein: CASSQGGYEQYF
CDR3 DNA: TGTGCCAGCAGCCAGGGGGGCTACGAGCAGTACTTC

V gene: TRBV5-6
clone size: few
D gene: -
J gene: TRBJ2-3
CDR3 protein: CASSLAQGHQQYF
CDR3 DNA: TGTGCCAGCAGCTTGGCCCAAGGACACCAGCAGTATTTT

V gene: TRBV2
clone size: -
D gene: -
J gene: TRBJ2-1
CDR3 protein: CASSSDAGDEQFF
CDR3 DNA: TGTGCCAGCAGTTCGGACGCAGGGGATGAGCAGTTCTTC

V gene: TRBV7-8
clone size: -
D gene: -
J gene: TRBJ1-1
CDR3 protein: CASSLQEPTEAFF
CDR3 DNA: TGTGCCAGCAGCTTGCAGGAACCCACTGAAGCTTTCTTT

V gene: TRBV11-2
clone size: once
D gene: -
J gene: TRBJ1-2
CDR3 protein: CASSLDGPGGYGYTF
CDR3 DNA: TGTGCCAGCAGCTTAGATGGGCCCGGAGGGTATGGCTACACCTTC

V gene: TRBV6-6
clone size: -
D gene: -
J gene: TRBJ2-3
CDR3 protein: CASTLGLITDTQYF
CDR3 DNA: TGTGCCAGCACCTTGGGGCTAATCACAGATACGCAGTATTTT

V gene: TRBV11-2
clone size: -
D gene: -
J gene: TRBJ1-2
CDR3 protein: CASSRGWGEAPYGYTF
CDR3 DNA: TGTGCCAGCAGCCGTGGGTGGGGGGAAGCACCCTATGGCTACACCTTC

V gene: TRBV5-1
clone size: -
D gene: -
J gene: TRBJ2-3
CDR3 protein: CASSGAGDTQYF
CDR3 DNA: TGCGCCAGCAGCGGTGCCGGGGATACGCAGTATTTT

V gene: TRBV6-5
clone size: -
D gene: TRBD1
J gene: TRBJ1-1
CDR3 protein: CASRLQGDTEAFF
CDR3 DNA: TGTGCCAGCAGACTACAGGGGGACACTGAAGCTTTCTTT

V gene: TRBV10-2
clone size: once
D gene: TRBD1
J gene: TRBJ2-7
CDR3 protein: CASKPGQGWEQYF
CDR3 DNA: TGCGCCAGCAAACCGGGACAGGGGTGGGAGCAGTACTTC

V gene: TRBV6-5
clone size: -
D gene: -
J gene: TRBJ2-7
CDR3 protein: CASSYSIQDTYEQYF
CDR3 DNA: TGTGCCAGCAGTTACTCGATACAGGACACCTACGAGCAGTACTTC

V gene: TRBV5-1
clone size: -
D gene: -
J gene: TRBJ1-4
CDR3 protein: CASSLAQINEKLFF
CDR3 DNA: TGCGCCAGCAGCTTGGCCCAGATTAATGAAAAACTGTTTTTT

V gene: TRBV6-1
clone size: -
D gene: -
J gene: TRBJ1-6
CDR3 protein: CASSEIRANSPLHF
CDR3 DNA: TGTGCCAGCAGTGAGATCAGGGCCAATTCACCCCTCCACTTT

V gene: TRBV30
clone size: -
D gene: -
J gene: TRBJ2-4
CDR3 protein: CAWSRDFLSSIQYF
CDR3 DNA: TGTGCCTGGAGTCGGGACTTTTTGTCGTCCATTCAGTACTTC

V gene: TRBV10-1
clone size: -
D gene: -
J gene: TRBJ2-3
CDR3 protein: CASSELRATDTQYF
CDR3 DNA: TGCGCCAGCAGTGAGCTCAGGGCCACAGATACGCAGTATTTT

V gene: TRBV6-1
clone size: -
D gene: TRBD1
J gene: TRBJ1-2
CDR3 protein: CASSLEDRGHGYTF
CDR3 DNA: TGTGCCAGCAGTCTAGAGGACAGGGGGCATGGCTACACCTTC

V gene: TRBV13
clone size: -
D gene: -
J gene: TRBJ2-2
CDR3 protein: CASSLGGLGITELFF
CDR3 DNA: TGTGCCAGCAGCTTGGGAGGCCTAGGGATAACGGAGCTGTTTTTT

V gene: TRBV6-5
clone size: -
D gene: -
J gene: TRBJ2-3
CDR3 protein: CASTSSTDTQYF
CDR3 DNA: TGTGCCAGCACTAGTAGCACAGATACGCAGTATTTT

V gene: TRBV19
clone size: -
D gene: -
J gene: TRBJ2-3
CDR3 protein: CASTFRGTDTQYF
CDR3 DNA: TGTGCCAGTACCTTCAGGGGCACAGATACGCAGTATTTT

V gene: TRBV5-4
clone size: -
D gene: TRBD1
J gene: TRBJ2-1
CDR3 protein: CASSLVFQGAHNEQFF
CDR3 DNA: TGTGCCAGCAGCTTGGTATTTCAGGGGGCGCACAATGAGCAGTTCTTC

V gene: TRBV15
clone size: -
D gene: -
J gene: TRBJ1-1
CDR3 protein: CATSREGTLNTEAFF
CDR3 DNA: TGTGCCACCAGCAGAGAAGGGACATTGAACACTGAAGCTTTCTTT

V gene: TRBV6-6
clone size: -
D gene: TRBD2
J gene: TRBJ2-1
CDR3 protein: CASTQRGFGNNEQFF
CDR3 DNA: TGTGCCAGCACGCAGCGGGGGTTCGGGAACAATGAGCAGTTCTTC

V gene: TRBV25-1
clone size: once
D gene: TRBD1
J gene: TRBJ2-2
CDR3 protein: CASRGTANTGELFF
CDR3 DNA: TGTGCCAGCAGGGGGACAGCGAACACCGGGGAGCTGTTTTTT

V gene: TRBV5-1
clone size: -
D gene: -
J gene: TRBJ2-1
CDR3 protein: CASSVGVNNEQFF
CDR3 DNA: TGCGCCAGCAGCGTCGGGGTAAACAATGAGCAGTTCTTC

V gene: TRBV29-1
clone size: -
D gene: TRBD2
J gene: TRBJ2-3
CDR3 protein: CSVDGGGSTDTQYF
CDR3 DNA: TGCAGCGTTGACGGGGGGGGAAGCACAGATACGCAGTATTTT

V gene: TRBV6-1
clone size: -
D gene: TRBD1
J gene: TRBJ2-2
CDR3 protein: CASSEVTGVGTSTGELFF
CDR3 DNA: TGTGCCAGCAGTGAAGTCACAGGGGTAGGGACGAGCACCGGGGAGCTGTTTTTT

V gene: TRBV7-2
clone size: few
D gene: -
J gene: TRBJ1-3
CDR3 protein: CASSRVSSGNTIYF
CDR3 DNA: TGTGCCAGCAGCCGGGTTTCTTCTGGAAACACCATATATTTT

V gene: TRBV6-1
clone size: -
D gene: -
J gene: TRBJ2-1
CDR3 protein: CASSELSSSYNEQFF
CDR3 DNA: TGTGCCAGCAGTGAACTCTCGAGCTCCTACAATGAGCAGTTCTTC

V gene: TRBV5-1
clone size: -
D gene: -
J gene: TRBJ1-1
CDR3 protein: CASSSQIEAFF
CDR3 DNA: TGCGCCAGCAGCTCCCAAATTGAAGCTTTCTTT

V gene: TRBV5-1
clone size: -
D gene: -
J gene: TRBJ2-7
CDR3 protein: CASSKTGLNIYEQYF
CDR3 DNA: TGCGCCAGCAGCAAAACAGGGTTGAATATCTACGAGCAGTACTTC

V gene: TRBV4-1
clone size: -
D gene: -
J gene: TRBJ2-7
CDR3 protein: CASSQEGGVWYEQYF
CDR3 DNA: TGCGCCAGCAGCCAAGAGGGCGGGGTCTGGTACGAGCAGTACTTC

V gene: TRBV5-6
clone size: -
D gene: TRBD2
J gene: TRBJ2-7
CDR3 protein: CASSPPGRSYEQYF
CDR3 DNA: TGTGCCAGCAGCCCCCCCGGGAGGAGCTACGAGCAGTACTTC